The 6 T cell receptor beta chains listed next were all sequenced from one sample in a study of cytomegalovirus exposure and HLA in healthy donors. The method was immunoSEQ multiplex PCR; TCRdb's version includes in-frame clones alone and lacks a portion of them. The data hold some 170,000 clones, with about 87% observed a single time. Sequenced: PBMCs. The receptors here all came from a woman younger than 45 in good health and CMV-seronegative.

This clone was found a few times. The chain carries TRBV7-9 and TRBJ2-7; TRBD1 agrees at 9 bases. This CDR3 region has 13 residues. Germline V gene lookup returns CDR1 SEHNR and CDR2 FQNEAQ (reference sequence). CDR3 coding DNA: TGTGCCAGCAGCTTAGCTGGGACAGGGTTGCCCTCGGTC. It encodes CASSLAGTGLPSV.

The CDR3 DNA reads TGTGCCAGCAGCCTGAGGGAGTGGACTGAAGCTTTCTTT. This sequence encodes CASSLREWTEAFF. This rearrangement joins TRBV5-6 to TRBJ1-1; D is undetermined. The CDR3 runs 13 residues. Looked up from germline, CDR1 is SGHDT and CDR2 is YYEEEE. Trimming pared 4 bases from V and 5 bases from J, leaving 12 bases between.

The chain links TRBV9 to TRBJ1-2, with D possibly being TRBD1 (6 bases). Trimming left V 3 bases short and J 4 bases short, with 19 bases between. Germline CDR1 is SGDLS and CDR2 is YYNGEE. The CDR3 is made up of 16 amino acids. CDR3 amino acids: CASSANQDDRSYGYTF. In nucleotides, the CDR3 is TGTGCCAGCAGCGCGAACCAAGATGACAGGTCCTATGGCTACACCTTC. Based on the CDR3 plus reference TRBV9 and TRBJ1-2, the full variable domain is DSGVTQTPKHLITATGQRVTLRCSPRSGDLSVYWYQQSLDQGLQFLIQYYNGEERAKGNILERFSAQQFPDLHSELNLSSLELGDSALYFCASSANQDDRSYGYTFGSGTRLTVV.

For the CDR3, the DNA is TGTGCCAGCAAGGACGGGGGAGGTGAGCAGTTCTTC. Translating gives CASKDGGGEQFF. The chain employs TRBV7-8 and TRBJ2-1, with a weak D call TRBD2 (6 bases). The germline gives CDR1 SGHVS, CDR2 FQNEAQ. Trimming took 7 bases from V and 9 from J, leaving 13 bases between them. The CDR3 is 12 residues long.

J is TRBJ2-5 and V is TRBV11-3; 14 bases fit TRBD2. V lost 5 bases, J lost 3 bases, and 2 bases stayed unmatched. The CDR3 has 15 amino acids. Germline V lookup: CDR1 SGHNT, CDR2 YENEEA. CDR3 bases: TGTGCCAGCAGCGAGGGACTAGCGGGGGAAGAGACCCAGTACTTC. This codes for CASSEGLAGEETQYF.

This clone has just a few counts. The gene calls are TRBV5-1 and TRBJ2-1, with 10 nucleotides matching TRBD1. The ends lost 0 bases at V and 2 bases at J; junction bases unmatched: 11. The CDR3 covers 19 residues. CDR1 and CDR2 (germline): SGHRS, YFSETQ. The CDR3 loop is CASSLGDRGHSLTYNEQFF. As DNA, the CDR3 is TGCGCCAGCAGCTTGGGGGACAGGGGCCATTCTCTTACCTACAATGAGCAGTTCTTC.